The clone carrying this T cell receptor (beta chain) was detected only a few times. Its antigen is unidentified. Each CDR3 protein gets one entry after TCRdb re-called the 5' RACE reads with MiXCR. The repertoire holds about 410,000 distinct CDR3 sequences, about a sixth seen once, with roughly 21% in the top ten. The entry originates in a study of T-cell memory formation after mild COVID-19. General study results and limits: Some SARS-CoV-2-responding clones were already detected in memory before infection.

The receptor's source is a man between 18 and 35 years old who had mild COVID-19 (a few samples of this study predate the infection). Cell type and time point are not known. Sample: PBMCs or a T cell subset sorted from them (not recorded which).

Here the CDR3 reads CASRSGTTSTDTQYF. Here the CDR3 DNA reads TGTGCCAGCAGATCCGGGACAACCAGCACAGATACGCAGTATTTT. The chain recombines TRBV5-4 with TRBJ2-3; D might be TRBD1 (6 bases). V lost 5 bases, J lost 0 bases, and 13 bases lay in between. CDR3 length: 15 amino acids. Germline V lookup: CDR1 SGHNT, CDR2 YYREEE (reference sequence).